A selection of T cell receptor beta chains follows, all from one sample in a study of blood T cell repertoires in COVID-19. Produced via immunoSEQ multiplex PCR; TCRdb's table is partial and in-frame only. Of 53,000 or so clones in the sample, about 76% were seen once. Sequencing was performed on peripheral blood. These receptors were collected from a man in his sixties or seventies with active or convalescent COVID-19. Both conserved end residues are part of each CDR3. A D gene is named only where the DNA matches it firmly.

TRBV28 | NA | CASTIRANNSPLHF
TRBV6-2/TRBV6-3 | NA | CASSYRQGSPSEQYF
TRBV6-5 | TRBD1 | CASSSWTGAAYEQYF
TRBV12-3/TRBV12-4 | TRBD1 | CASSLTGAEQYF
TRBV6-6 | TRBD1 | CASTGTARTEAFF
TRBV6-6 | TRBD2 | CASSQRYSGDGTDTQYF
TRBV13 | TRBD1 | CASSSQGAGSPLHF
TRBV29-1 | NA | CSGGGTESYEQYF
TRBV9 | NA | CASSPGGRRSYNSPLHF
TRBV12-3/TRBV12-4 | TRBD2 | CASSWREQETQYF
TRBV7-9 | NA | CASSFNLNTEAFF
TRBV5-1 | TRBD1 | CASSPNRQGAGEQYF
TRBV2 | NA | CASSEGLSGTEAFF
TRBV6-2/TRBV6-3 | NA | CASSSGVESYGYTF
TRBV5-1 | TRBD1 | CASSTRQGDAGELFF
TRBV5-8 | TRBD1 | CASSRRTGSDTQYF
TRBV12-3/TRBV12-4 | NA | CASSPRKNTEAFF
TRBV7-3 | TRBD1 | CASSYGTGGQETQYF
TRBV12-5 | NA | CASGYSIYEQYF
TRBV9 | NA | CASSVHGELFF
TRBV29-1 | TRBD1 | CSVDFQGAGNTIYF
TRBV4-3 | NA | CASSQDYLSSYNSPLHF
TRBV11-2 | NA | CASSLESYEQYF
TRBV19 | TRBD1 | CASSPGTGGSPLHF
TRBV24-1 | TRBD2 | CATRQQREHEQYF
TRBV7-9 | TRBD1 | CASSLGQGAAEAFF
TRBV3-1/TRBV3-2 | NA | CASSQSRGTEAFF
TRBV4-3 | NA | CASSQESGRYQETQYF
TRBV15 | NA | CATSRGGAGPNEKLFF
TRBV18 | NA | CASSPRSGNEQFF
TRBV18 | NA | CASSPTGNTEAFF
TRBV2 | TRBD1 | CASSEEEGAAEAFF
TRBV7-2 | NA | CASSTGLSTDTQYF
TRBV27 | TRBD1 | CATKDRFGDGYTF
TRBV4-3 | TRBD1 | CASSQDAAGGAGYQPQHF
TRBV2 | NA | CASQGLQYSNEQFF
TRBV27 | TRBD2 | CASKLAGGFTGELFF
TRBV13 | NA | CASSLLGAPDGEQYF
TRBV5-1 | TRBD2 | CASSFLRGETDTQYF
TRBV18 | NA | CASSRGQALGTNTEAFF
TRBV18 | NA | CASSPRDTDSTNYGYTF
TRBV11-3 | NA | CASSLVWQGTQYF
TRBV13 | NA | CASSLSKETQYF
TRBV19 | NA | CATFYGYTF
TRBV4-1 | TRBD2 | CASSPSSGADNEQFF
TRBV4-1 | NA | CASSQDLGQSRGYTF